These 29 T cell receptor beta chains were all obtained from the same sample, sequenced in a study of response to subunit inactivated influenza vaccine (dated by TCRdb to 2017 to 2018). The library was generated by RT-PCR. Instrument used: Illumina HiSeq 2500. TCRdb itself trimmed the public reads at Q25 with fastp, ran MiXCR and retained productive beta chains. Rows with a matching CDR3 protein are joined into one entry that keeps the most common DNA and genes. The sample table holds 500,000 to 700,000 distinct CDR3 sequences, of which approximately 22% were seen once. 2.5% to 3.5% of the sample goes to the ten largest clones. Another study also made use of these data, one on T cells expressing NK-cell markers. As the second paper documents: TCR beta cDNA libraries were made by 5'RACE template switching that added a universal primer site and unique molecular identifiers.

Sequencing was performed on CD4+ T cells sorted from PBMCs, taken approximately 12 days after vaccination. Source of these receptors: a man aged 50-60 years who received an inactivated influenza vaccine. Donor details come from another sample of the same person, matched by shared clones.

The gene calls are TRBV5-1 and TRBJ2-1, with D possibly being TRBD2 (5 bases). Germline CDR1 SGHRS, CDR2 YFSETQ. The CDR3 has 18 amino acids. V lost 1 base to trimming and J lost 0 bases, with 17 bases between them. The CDR3 protein is CASSLLASRASSYNEQFF. The CDR3 DNA reads as TGCGCCAGCAGCTTGTTGGCTAGCCGGGCAAGCTCCTACAATGAGCAGTTCTTC.

The CDR3 coding sequence is TGTGCCAGCAGTTCGGACAGGGATGGTGGCTACACCTTC. Amino acids: CASSSDRDGGYTF. The genes are TRBV27 and TRBJ1-2; 8 bases align to TRBD1. This CDR3 spans 13 amino acids. J was trimmed by 7 bases and V by 4 bases; bases with no gene match: 5. Looked up from germline, CDR1 is MNHEY and CDR2 is SMNVEV (reference sequence).

In this sample, this clonotype turned up a few times. V is TRBV11-2 and J is TRBJ2-3; TRBD2 agrees at 10 bases. Per germline, CDR1 SGHAT and CDR2 FQNNGV. With V trimmed by 5 bases and J by 4 bases, 6 bases remained unmatched. CDR3 length: 15 residues. The chain's CDR3 is CASSPAGGPADTQYF. The CDR3 DNA sequence: TGTGCCAGCAGCCCAGCGGGAGGGCCTGCAGATACGCAGTATTTT.

CDR3: CASSFKASDTQYF. The DNA for the CDR3 is TGTGCCAGCAGTTTTAAGGCTTCAGATACGCAGTATTTT. The genes are TRBV7-2 and TRBJ2-3; D gene uncertain. Germline CDR1 is SGHTA and CDR2 is FQGNSA. The length of the CDR3 is 13 residues. Between the trimmed V and J ends, which lost 6 bases and 4 bases, there was a span of 11 bases.

This clonotype was found a few times. Its ends do not fully match the called genes, so a read error is possible. The DNA of the CDR3 is TGTGCCAGCTCACAGGACCTGAACACTGAAGCTTTCTTT. As protein: CASSQDLNTEAFF. The genes are TRBV4-3 and TRBJ1-1; a possible D gene is TRBD1 (5 bases). Germline V gives CDR1 LGHNA, CDR2 YSLEER. The CDR3 spans 13 residues.

This clonotype has only a few counts. CDR3 sequence reads: CSAETLGTEAFF. The CDR3 DNA reads as TGCAGCGCCGAAACCCTGGGCACTGAAGCTTTCTTT. The chain employs TRBV29-1 and TRBJ1-1; D not resolved. The CDR3 loop spans 12 amino acids. V lost 7 bases and J 4 bases, leaving 13 bases between the germline ends. Looked up from germline, CDR1 is SQVTM and CDR2 is ANQGSEA.

The CDR3: CASSVAPTGVNTEAFF. The CDR3 DNA reads TGTGCCAGCAGCGTAGCCCCTACGGGGGTAAACACTGAAGCTTTCTTT. The genes are TRBV9 and TRBJ1-1, with D maybe TRBD1 (5 bases). Germline V CDR1 and CDR2: SGDLS, YYNGEE. The CDR3 is 16 residues long. Between the trimmed V and J ends, which lost 0 bases and 2 bases, there was a span of 14 bases.

The chain links TRBV20-1 to TRBJ1-6; no definite D call. Per the germline V gene, CDR1 is DFQATT and CDR2 is SNEGSKA (reference sequence). V was trimmed by 3 bases and J by 5 bases, leaving 14 bases between them. CDR3 length equals 15 residues. DNA of the CDR3: TGCAGTGCTAGTCGTCGGGGTCCCAATAATTCACCCCTCCACTTT. Encoded protein: CSASRRGPNNSPLHF.

The chain links TRBV20-1 to TRBJ2-2; 8 bases are shared with TRBD2. Losses at the gene ends were 3 bases for V and 5 bases for J; bases not matched to a gene: 5. Per the germline V gene, CDR1 is DFQATT and CDR2 is SNEGSKA (reference sequence). This CDR3 has 14 residues. CDR3 sequence reads: CSASGGAWTGELFF. CDR3 bases: TGCAGTGCTAGCGGGGGGGCCTGGACCGGGGAGCTGTTTTTT.

The rearrangement uses TRBV28 and TRBJ2-3; D gene uncertain. Germline CDR1 is MDHEN and CDR2 is SYDVKM. This CDR3 contains 16 residues. Trimming took 5 bases from V and 1 from J, leaving 16 bases between them. The CDR3 spells CASSPLSFRGTDTQYF. The CDR3 bases are TGTGCCAGCAGTCCTTTATCATTTAGGGGCACAGATACGCAGTATTTT.

In this sample, this clonotype turned up a few times. J is TRBJ2-2 and V is TRBV5-1, with TRBD1 matching over 9 bases. Germline assignment: CDR1 SGHRS and CDR2 YFSETQ. This CDR3 has 16 residues. V lost 4 bases and J lost 1; bases outside the gene matches: 5. As DNA, the CDR3 is TGCGCCAGCAGCCTGACGGGACAGGGGAACACCGGGGAGCTGTTTTTT. It is translated as CASSLTGQGNTGELFF.

This clonotype has at least ten counts. The V call is TRBV9, the J call TRBJ2-5; tentative D call: TRBD1 (6 bases). Trimming cost V 1 base and J 5 bases, with 15 bases left between them. CDR1 SGDLS and CDR2 YYNGEE come from the germline V gene. The CDR3 runs to 15 residues. DNA of the CDR3: TGTGCCAGCAGCGTAAGTCCCACAGGGAGTGAGACCCAGTACTTC. Translating gives CASSVSPTGSETQYF.

There are a few counts of this clonotype. The CDR3 loop reads CASSLSSQGGYGYTF. Here the CDR3 DNA reads TGCGCCAGCAGCCTAAGCTCACAGGGTGGGTATGGCTACACCTTC. The rearrangement uses TRBV5-1 and TRBJ1-2, with a weak D call TRBD1 (6 bases). The V gene lost 4 bases and the J gene lost 5 bases, with 18 bases spanning the gap. Germline CDR1 is SGHRS and CDR2 is YFSETQ. This CDR3 contains 15 residues.

V usage is TRBV20-1 and J usage is TRBJ2-5; 8 positions match TRBD1. The J segment lost 3 bases and the V segment lost 0 bases, leaving 3 bases of the junction unmatched. From germline, CDR1 is DFQATT and CDR2 SNEGSKA (reference sequence). CDR3 length: 14 amino acids. The CDR3 spells CSARDQTGEETQYF. The CDR3, as DNA: TGCAGTGCTAGAGATCAGACAGGGGAAGAGACCCAGTACTTC.

The CDR3 sequence: CAWSGQPTEAFF. CDR3 coding DNA: TGTGCCTGGAGCGGACAGCCCACCGAAGCTTTCTTT. The gene calls are TRBV30 and TRBJ1-1; a weak D match, TRBD1 (6 bases). V was cut by 3 bases and J by 8 bases, with 13 bases left in between. Per germline, CDR1 GTSNPN and CDR2 SVGIG (reference sequence). The CDR3 totals 12 residues.

This clonotype was observed a handful of times. The chain links TRBV7-2 to TRBJ1-6; perhaps TRBD1 as D (5 bases). The germline V gene has CDR1 SGHTA and CDR2 FQGNSA. CDR3 length: 14 residues. The V gene lost 1 base and the J gene lost 8 bases, with 9 bases spanning the gap. The CDR3 reads CASSLVGGDSPLHF. The DNA of the CDR3 is TGTGCCAGCAGCTTAGTCGGAGGGGATTCACCCCTCCACTTT.

The CDR3 region is CASSPDREADPNYGYTF. CDR3 sequence (DNA): TGTGCCAGCAGCCCTGACAGGGAGGCTGACCCTAACTATGGCTACACCTTC. The chain uses TRBV12-3 or TRBV12-4 and TRBJ1-2, with TRBD1 identical over 7 bases. V shed 6 bases and J 0 bases; nucleotides not matched to a gene: 13. This CDR3 region has 17 residues.

This clonotype showed up just a few times. This chain connects TRBV6-2 or TRBV6-3 to TRBJ1-5; D is possibly TRBD1 (5 bases). Germline V gives CDR1 MNHEY, CDR2 SVGEGT. Between the trimmed V and J ends, which lost 7 bases and 3 bases, there was a span of 16 bases. CDR3 size: 15 residues. This chain's CDR3 is CASTPSGTSNQPQHF. CDR3 coding DNA: TGTGCCAGCACCCCGTCCGGGACCTCCAATCAGCCCCAGCATTTT.

The rearrangement joins TRBV5-1 to TRBJ2-3; possibly TRBD2 for D (7 bases). Deletions cut 0 bases from V and 6 bases from J, with 14 bases between. Germline V gives CDR1 SGHRS, CDR2 YFSETQ. This CDR3 is 15 amino acids long. The CDR3 DNA reads as TGCGCCAGCAGCTTGGGCCAAAGGGGGGGCGATACGCAGTATTTT. It translates to CASSLGQRGGDTQYF.

This clonotype appeared many times. The CDR3 coding sequence is TGTGCCAGCAGCTCCCAGGAGACAGCCAAAAACATTCAGTACTTC. This gives the protein CASSSQETAKNIQYF. The chain couples TRBV12-3 or TRBV12-4 to TRBJ2-4; D gene uncertain. The CDR3 spans 15 residues. V was shortened by 6 bases and J by 0 bases, with 12 bases between the two germline ends.

This clonotype was detected only a few times. The chain recombines TRBV11-2 with TRBJ1-4; tentatively, D is TRBD1 (5 bases). CDR3 length: 16 residues. In germline, CDR1 is SGHAT, CDR2 FQNNGV. The germline V and J ends were trimmed by 6 bases and 8 bases, with 22 bases remaining between them. In DNA, the CDR3 is TGTGCCAGCAGGGCGACCTACAGGCCGGGCAGGGAAAAACTGTTTTTT. Amino acid sequence: CASRATYRPGREKLFF.

The V call is TRBV28, the J call TRBJ2-7, with D perhaps being TRBD1 or TRBD2 (5 bases each). The CDR3 sequence is 17 residues long. Trimming removed 4 bases at V and 0 bases at J, with 19 bases between. The germline CDR1 and CDR2 sequences are MDHEN and SYDVKM. The CDR3 DNA sequence: TGTGCCAGCAGTTCCCCTACCCGGGACGTCCGCTCCTACGAGCAGTACTTC. Protein sequence: CASSSPTRDVRSYEQYF.

This clonotype occurred a few times. V gene TRBV6-5 combines with J gene TRBJ2-5; 11 bases agree with TRBD1. CDR3 length: 14 residues. Looked up from germline, CDR1 is MNHEY and CDR2 is SVGAGI. The junction had 3 bases not matched to a gene; V was cut back by 5 bases and J by 4 bases. The CDR3 nucleotides are TGTGCCAGCAGTCACGGGACAGGGGGAGAGACCCAGTACTTC. It specifies CASSHGTGGETQYF.

This clonotype has a count of ten or more. V is TRBV12-3 or TRBV12-4 and J is TRBJ2-1; D possibly uses TRBD1 or TRBD2 (5 bases each). Trimming cost V 6 bases and J 12 bases, with 12 bases left between them. The CDR3 spans 11 residues. The CDR3: CASRSDGTQFF. CDR3 sequence (DNA): TGTGCCAGCAGGTCCGATGGGACGCAGTTCTTC.

The rearrangement links TRBV11-2 to TRBJ1-6; D is unresolved. CDR1 and CDR2 from the germline V gene are SGHAT and FQNNGV. The CDR3 spans 14 residues. V was shortened by 3 bases and J by 6 bases, with 9 bases between the two germline ends. CDR3: CASSFARSNSPLHF. Written as DNA, the CDR3 is TGTGCCAGCAGCTTCGCCAGGTCTAATTCACCCCTCCACTTT.

This clonotype was found a few times. The V and J genes are TRBV11-2 and TRBJ2-1, with TRBD2 matching over 9 bases. The J segment lost 6 bases and the V segment lost 1 base, leaving 4 bases of the junction unmatched. The CDR3 runs to 15 residues. Germline CDR1 and CDR2: SGHAT and FQNNGV. The DNA for the CDR3 is TGTGCCAGCAGCTTAGTGGGGACTAGCTTCAATGAGCAGTTCTTC. Protein: CASSLVGTSFNEQFF.

This clonotype showed up just a few times. The chain couples TRBV7-2 to TRBJ1-2; D uncertain. The V end was cut by 5 bases, the J end by 4 bases, with 17 bases between. Germline values: CDR1 SGHTA, CDR2 FQGNSA. CDR3 length: 15 residues. CDR3 nucleotide sequence: TGTGCCAGCAGCCCACAGCTGGAATCACCCTATGGCTACACCTTC. This gives the protein CASSPQLESPYGYTF.

The chain links TRBV21-1 to TRBJ2-7; TRBD2 reflects the table's D call only, with no check against the DNA. TRBV21-1 is given as a pseudogene. The CDR3 is 16 amino acids. The CDR3 here is CASSKERVGESYEQYF. Written as DNA, the CDR3 is TGTGCCAGCAGCAAAGAGCGGGTAGGGGAGAGTTACGAGCAGTACTTC.

This clonotype has more than one count but fewer than ten. The chain links TRBV23-1 to TRBJ1-1; D call uncertain. TRBV23-1 is known as an ORF, though its function is uncertain. This CDR3 spans 16 amino acids. V was shortened by 6 bases and J by 0 bases, with 17 bases between the two germline ends. In DNA form, the CDR3 reads TGCGCCAGCAGCTACCCTGGGCCGGCGATGAACACTGAAGCTTTCTTT. Encoded protein: CASSYPGPAMNTEAFF.